The entry below gives a single T cell receptor (beta chain) sequence along with its context. Its cognate antigen is unknown. This specimen comes from a study of T cells in Graves' hyperthyroidism and ophthalmopathy. The study's findings and limits: Clonotypes that were expanded in thyroid above 0.001 mostly appeared in blood too. A model of 13 V-J pairs discriminated ophthalmopathy from stable hyperthyroidism.

RNA transcripts provided the source from which TCR beta CDR3 regions were amplified. HTBI primers were the set used in a first-round RT-PCR of the TCR CDR3. TCRdb independently ran MiXCR on the multiplex PCR reads; one entry per CDR3 protein. The table has a few hundred thousand distinct CDR3 sequences, approximately 44% seen once. Disease duration under 2 months; hyperthyroidism patients were aged 18 to 65. Uncontrolled infections, other autoimmune diseases, pregnancy or lactation led to exclusion of patients. V shed 8 bases, J shed 6 bases, and the junction held 12 bases outside the gene matches. The CDR3 contains 15 residues. Germline V gene sequence: CDR1 SNHLY, CDR2 FYNNEI.

Source material: peripheral blood or thyroid tissue (not recorded which). V gene TRBV2 combines with J gene TRBJ1-4, with 7 bases fitting TRBD1. The receptor's source is a woman in her late teens or twenties with Graves' hyperthyroidism. The CDR3 sequence is CASGIRVGTDEKLFF. The CDR3 DNA follows: TGTGCCAGCGGAATCAGGGTTGGGACAGATGAAAAACTGTTTTTT.